This TCR beta chain emerged from a study of blood T cells in healthy people across ages. Then a second PCR, running roughly 7 to 11 cycles, was carried out with a sample-barcoded 5' primer and a J-beta primer mix. In TCRdb, the 5' RACE reads were re-called with MiXCR into one record per CDR3 protein. Of fewer than 1 million distinct CDR3 sequences in the sample, 44% were seen once. The germline V gene has CDR1 KGHDR and CDR2 SFDVKD. Trimming removed 4 bases from V and 5 bases from J; junction bases left unmatched: 3. The CDR3 loop spans 15 amino acids. With respect to this clonotype: What it binds is not known.

Broader study findings: A roughly linear fall in TCR beta diversity per million T cells was seen with increasing age. Estimates of total diversity, which came from one million sequenced T cells, were considered to be underestimates.

The sample was blood. The rearrangement uses TRBV24-1 and TRBJ2-1; 11 bases agree with TRBD1. The receptor comes from a man in his sixties in good health. The CDR3 DNA sequence: TGTGCCACCAGTGACCCGGGACAGGGGGACAATGAGCAGTTCTTC. Translating it yields CATSDPGQGDNEQFF.